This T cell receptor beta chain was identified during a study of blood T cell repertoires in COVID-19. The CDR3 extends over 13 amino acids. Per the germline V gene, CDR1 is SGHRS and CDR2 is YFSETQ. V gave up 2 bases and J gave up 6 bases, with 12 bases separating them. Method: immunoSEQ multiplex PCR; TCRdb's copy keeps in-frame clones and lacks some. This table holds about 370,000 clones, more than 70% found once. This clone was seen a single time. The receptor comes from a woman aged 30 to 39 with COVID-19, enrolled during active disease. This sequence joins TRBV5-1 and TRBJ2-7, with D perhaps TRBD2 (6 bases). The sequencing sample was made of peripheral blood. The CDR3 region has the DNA TGCGCCAGCAGCTTCAGGGTCGGGGGCGAGCAGTACTTC. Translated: CASSFRVGGEQYF.